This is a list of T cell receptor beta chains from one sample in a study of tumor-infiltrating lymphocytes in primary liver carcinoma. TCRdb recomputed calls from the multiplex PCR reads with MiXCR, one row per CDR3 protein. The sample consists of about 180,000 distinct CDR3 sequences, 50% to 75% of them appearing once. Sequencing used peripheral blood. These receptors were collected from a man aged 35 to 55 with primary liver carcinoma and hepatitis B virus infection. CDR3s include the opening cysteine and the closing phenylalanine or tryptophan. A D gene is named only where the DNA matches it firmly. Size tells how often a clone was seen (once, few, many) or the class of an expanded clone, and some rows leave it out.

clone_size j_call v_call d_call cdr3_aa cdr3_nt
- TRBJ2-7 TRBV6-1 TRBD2 CASSSREGYEQYF TGTGCCAGCAGTTCCAGGGAGGGCTACGAGCAGTACTTC
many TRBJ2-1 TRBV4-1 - CASSQERNEQFF TGCGCCAGCAGCCAAGAGAGGAATGAGCAGTTCTTC
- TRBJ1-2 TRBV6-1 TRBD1 CASQEGDRARYGYTF TGTGCCAGCCAAGAGGGGGACAGGGCCCGCTATGGCTACACCTTC
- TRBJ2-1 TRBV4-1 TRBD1 CASSRQWDRGSAYNEQFF TGCGCCAGCAGCCGCCAATGGGACAGGGGGTCTGCCTACAATGAGCAGTTCTTC
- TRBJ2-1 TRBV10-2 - CASSLTTGSSYNEQSF TGCGCCAGCAGTCTTACTACCGGGAGCTCCTACAATGAGCAGTCCTTC
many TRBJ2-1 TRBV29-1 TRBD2 CSVGARLADYNEQFF TGCAGCGTTGGGGCAAGGCTAGCGGATTACAATGAGCAGTTCTTC
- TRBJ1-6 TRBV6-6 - CASSYGGHNSSPLHF TGTGCCAGCAGTTACGGGGGACACAATAGTTCACCCCTCCACTTT
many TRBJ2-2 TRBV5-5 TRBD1 CASSLGPGGNLAGELFF TGTGCCAGCAGCTTGGGGCCAGGGGGTAATCTAGCCGGGGAGCTGTTTTTT
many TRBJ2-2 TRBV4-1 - CASSQEFSVTGELFF TGCGCCAGCAGCCAAGAATTCTCGGTAACCGGGGAGCTGTTTTTT
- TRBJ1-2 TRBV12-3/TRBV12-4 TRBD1 CASSDRTGGGGYTF TGTGCCAGCAGTGACCGGACAGGGGGCGGTGGCTACACCTTC
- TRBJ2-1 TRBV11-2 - CASSLAVQRVIEQFF TGTGCCAGCAGCTTAGCCGTGCAGAGGGTTATTGAGCAATTCTTC
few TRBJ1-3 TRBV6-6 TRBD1 CASSLQGARGNTIYF TGTGCCAGCAGTCTACAGGGGGCGAGGGGAAACACCATATATTTT
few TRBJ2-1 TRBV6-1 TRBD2 CASSGVGTSGREEQFF TGTGCCAGCAGTGGGGTCGGGACTAGCGGGAGAGAGGAGCAGTTCTTC
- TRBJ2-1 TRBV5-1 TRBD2 CASSSGLAGVEQFF TGCGCCAGCAGCTCGGGACTAGCGGGAGTTGAGCAGTTCTTC
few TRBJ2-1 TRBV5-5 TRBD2 CASSPRWASGRMGEQFF TGTGCCAGCAGCCCCCGCTGGGCTAGCGGGAGAATGGGCGAGCAGTTCTTC
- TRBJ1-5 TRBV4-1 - CASSQDVRGDQPQHF TGCGCCAGCAGCCAAGATGTGAGGGGGGATCAGCCCCAGCATTTT
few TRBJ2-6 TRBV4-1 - CASSQEGAGANVLTF TGCGCCAGCAGCCAAGAGGGGGCTGGGGCCAACGTCCTGACTTTC
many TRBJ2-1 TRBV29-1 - CSVPRAYNEQFF TGCAGCGTTCCACGGGCATACAATGAGCAGTTCTTC
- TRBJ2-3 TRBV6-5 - CASSLRRSRDTQYF TGTGCCAGCAGTTTGCGTCGGAGCAGAGATACGCAGTATTTT
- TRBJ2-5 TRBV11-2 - CASSPGSDQETQYF TGTGCCAGCAGCCCCGGATCAGACCAAGAGACACAGTACTTC
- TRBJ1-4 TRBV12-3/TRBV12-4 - CASSLRLQGIEKLFF TGTGCCAGCAGTTTAAGGCTTCAAGGGATTGAAAAACTGTTTTTT
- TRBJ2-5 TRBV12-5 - CASGTRLVREETQYF TGTGCTAGTGGTACCAGACTAGTCCGGGAAGAGACCCAGTACTTC
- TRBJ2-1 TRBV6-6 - CASMLELTNEQFF TGTGCCAGCATGCTGGAACTCACAAATGAGCAGTTCTTC
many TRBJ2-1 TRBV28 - CASRANEQFF TGTGCCAGCAGAGCCAATGAGCAGTTCTTC
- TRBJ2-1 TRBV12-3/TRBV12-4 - CASSLGGMARDEHFF TGTGCCAGCAGTCTAGGGGGGATGGCCCGTGATGAGCACTTCTTC
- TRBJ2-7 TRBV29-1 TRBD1 CSVGQGIHYEQYF TGCAGCGTTGGACAGGGTATCCACTACGAGCAGTACTTC
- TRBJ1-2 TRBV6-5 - CASSARGYGYTF TGTGCCAGCAGTGCCCGGGGGTATGGCTACACCTTC
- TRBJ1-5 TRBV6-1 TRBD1 CASSFFQGGSQPQHF TGTGCCAGCAGTTTCTTTCAGGGGGGGAGTCAGCCCCAGCATTTT
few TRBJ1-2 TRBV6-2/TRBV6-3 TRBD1 CASSSGQGGLDGYTF TGTGCCAGCAGCAGCGGACAGGGAGGTTTAGATGGCTACACCTTC
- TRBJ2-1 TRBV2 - CARAKGRATYNEQFF TGTGCCAGGGCGAAGGGGAGAGCAACCTACAATGAGCAGTTCTTC
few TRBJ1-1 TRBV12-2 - CASRPLARAFF TGTGCAAGTCGCCCCCTCGCCAGAGCTTTCTTT
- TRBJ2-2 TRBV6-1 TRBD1 CASSAQGANTGELFF TGTGCCAGCAGTGCCCAGGGGGCTAACACCGGGGAGCTGTTTTTT
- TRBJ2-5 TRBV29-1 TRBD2 CNVAGGEETQYF TGCAACGTTGCGGGGGGCGAAGAGACCCAGTATTTC
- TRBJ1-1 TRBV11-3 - CSSSFTLMNTGAFF TGTTCCAGCAGTTTCACACTCATGAACACTGGAGCTTTCTTT
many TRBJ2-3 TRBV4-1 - CASSPEAGISTDTQYF TGCGCCAGCAGCCCAGAGGCGGGGATAAGCACAGATACGCAGTATTTT
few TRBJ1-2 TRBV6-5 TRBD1 CASSFGTGARYTF TGTGCCAGCAGCTTTGGGACAGGGGCGCGCTACACCTTC
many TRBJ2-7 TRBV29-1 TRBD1 CSVEDLGQGHYEQYF TGCAGCGTTGAAGATCTGGGACAGGGGCACTACGAGCAGTACTTC
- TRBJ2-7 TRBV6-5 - CASSYTERPAHEQYF TGTGCCAGCAGTTACACCGAGCGGCCTGCCCACGAGCAGTACTTC
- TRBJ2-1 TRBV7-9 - CASSHSGVYNEQFF TGTGCCAGCAGCCATAGTGGGGTCTACAATGAGCAGTTCTTC
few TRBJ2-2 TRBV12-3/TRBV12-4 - CASHWDKLTGELFF TGTGCCAGCCACTGGGATAAACTTACCGGGGAGCTGTTTTTT
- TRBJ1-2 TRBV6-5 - CASSSPRSGSGHTF TGTGCCAGCAGTAGCCCTCGGTCGGGTTCTGGCCACACCTTC
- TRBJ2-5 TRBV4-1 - CASSQDGKTQHF TGCGCCAGCAGCCAAGATGGGAAGACCCAGCACTTC
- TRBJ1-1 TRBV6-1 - CASLLSGITEAFF TGTGCCAGCCTTCTTTCAGGGATCACTGAAGCTTTCTTT
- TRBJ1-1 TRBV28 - CASSGGAYTEAFF TGTGCCAGCAGTGGGGGGGCATACACTGAAGCTTTCTTT
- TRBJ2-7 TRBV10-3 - CVISELGAGYEQYF TGTGTCATCAGTGAACTAGGAGCAGGCTACGAGCAGTACTTC
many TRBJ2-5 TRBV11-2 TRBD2 CASSLDGAGGQETQYF TGTGCCAGCAGCTTAGATGGGGCGGGAGGGCAAGAGACCCAGTACTTC
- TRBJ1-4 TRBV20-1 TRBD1 CSARDGGTVNEKLFF TGCAGTGCTAGAGATGGGGGGACAGTTAATGAAAAACTGTTTTTT
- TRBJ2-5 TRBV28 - CASSLPQGETQYF TGTGCCAGCAGTTTGCCGCAGGGAGAGACCCAGTACTTC